This passage covers 2 T cell receptor beta chains from one sample sequenced in a study of T cell responses to AZD1222 COVID-19 vaccine. Here immunoSEQ multiplex PCR was the method, and the copy in TCRdb shows in-frame clones only, minus some. The sample has 110,000 or so clones, roughly 80% seen once. The sample here was peripheral blood, taken on day 0 of AZD1222 vaccination. The receptors here all came from an adult in good health.

The rearrangement joins TRBV10-3 to TRBJ2-7, with D perhaps assigned TRBD1 or TRBD2 (5 bases each). Germline-derived CDR1 and CDR2 are ENHRY and SYGVKD. V was clipped by 0 bases and J by 5 bases, with 11 bases between them. The CDR3 totals 14 residues. The CDR3: CAISESLVGDEQYF. The CDR3 region has the DNA TGTGCCATCAGTGAGTCCCTAGTGGGGGACGAGCAGTACTTC.

This chain connects TRBV10-3 to TRBJ1-2; D remains unclear. Germline V CDR1 and CDR2: ENHRY, SYGVKD. The CDR3 length is 13 residues. The V gene lost 2 bases and the J gene lost 6 bases, with 10 bases spanning the gap. CDR3 amino acids: CAISERGYDGYTF. The CDR3 coding sequence is TGTGCCATCAGTGAGCGGGGATATGATGGCTACACCTTC.